The 31 T cell receptor beta chains below were found in one sample sequenced in a study of T cell responses to AZD1222 COVID-19 vaccine. Sequencing used immunoSEQ multiplex PCR; TCRdb keeps in-frame clones, though not all of them. The top ten hold around 5% of the sample, which has 110,000 or so clones, around 80% seen once. The source was peripheral blood, collected on day 0 of AZD1222 vaccination. The source is an adult in good health.

This clone has just a few counts. The CDR3 protein is CASSAASGTSNEQFF. In DNA form, the CDR3 reads TGTGCCAGCAGTGCGGCTAGCGGGACCTCCAATGAGCAGTTCTTC. The chain carries TRBV6-4 and TRBJ2-1; the match to TRBD2 covers 9 bases. The CDR3 loop spans 15 amino acids. Trimming at V came to 4 bases and at J to 6 bases, leaving 7 bases not matched to a gene. The germline V gene encodes CDR1 MRHNA and CDR2 SNTAGT.

The chain couples TRBV12-3 or TRBV12-4 to TRBJ2-1; D could derive from TRBD1 or TRBD2 (7 bases each). The CDR3 sequence is 12 residues long. Trimming removed 5 bases at V and 9 bases at J, with 11 bases between. CDR3 loop: CASSPRGGEQFF. The DNA for the CDR3 is TGTGCCAGCAGTCCCAGGGGGGGTGAGCAGTTCTTC.

This clone has a handful of counts. This rearrangement joins TRBV7-9 to TRBJ2-7, with D maybe TRBD2 (5 bases). Trimming removed 1 base at V and 1 base at J, with 8 bases between. Germline V lookup: CDR1 SEHNR, CDR2 FQNEAQ (reference sequence). The CDR3 runs to 14 residues. CDR3: CASSLDGSSYEQYF. The CDR3 DNA is TGTGCCAGCAGCTTAGATGGGAGTTCCTACGAGCAGTACTTC.

This clone was found once. The chain employs TRBV4-3 and TRBJ1-1; tentative D call: TRBD1 (5 bases). The germline V gene has CDR1 LGHNA and CDR2 YSLEER. The V end lost 0 bases, the J end lost 7 bases, and 18 bases lay between the germline ends. The CDR3 runs 16 residues. The CDR3 is CASSQDRGTEYFEAFF. In DNA form, the CDR3 reads TGCGCCAGCAGCCAAGATCGGGGGACGGAATACTTTGAAGCTTTCTTT.

This clone was seen just once. The genes are TRBV4-2 and TRBJ2-7, with a weak D call TRBD1 (8 bases). The CDR3 length is 17 residues. CDR1 is LGHNA, CDR2 YNFKEQ, per germline. Trimming removed 3 bases from V and 6 bases from J, with 24 bases in between. This chain's CDR3 is CASSQGGTGPEKGEQYF. For the CDR3, the DNA is TGTGCCAGCAGCCAGGGGGGGACAGGTCCTGAAAAGGGCGAGCAGTACTTC.

The rearrangement links TRBV13 to TRBJ2-5, with D perhaps assigned TRBD1 or TRBD2 (5 bases each). This CDR3 spans 13 amino acids. Germline V gene lookup returns CDR1 PRHDT and CDR2 FYEKMQ (reference sequence). The germline V and J ends were trimmed by 3 bases and 5 bases, with 10 bases remaining between them. The CDR3 sequence is CASSLRGAETQYF. CDR3 sequence (DNA): TGTGCCAGCAGCTTGAGGGGCGCGGAGACCCAGTACTTC.

V and J are TRBV14 and TRBJ1-4; D may be TRBD1 (5 bases). V was shortened by 3 bases and J by 7 bases, with 15 bases between the two germline ends. The CDR3 runs to 15 residues. Germline CDR1 reads SGHDN; CDR2 reads FVKESK. CDR3 DNA: TGTGCCAGCAGCCAGCCTAGGGGAAGAGGTGAAAAACTGTTTTTT. It translates to CASSQPRGRGEKLFF.

V and J are TRBV11-2 and TRBJ2-7; 12 bases match TRBD1. The CDR3 loop spans 16 amino acids. Trimming at V came to 1 base and at J to 6 bases, leaving 7 bases not matched to a gene. The germline CDR1 and CDR2 sequences are SGHAT and FQNNGV. CDR3 bases: TGTGCCAGCAGCTTAGGGTGGGGACAGGGGGCGTCCGAGCAGTACTTC. Its translation: CASSLGWGQGASEQYF.

This chain joins TRBV9 and TRBJ1-1; possible D gene TRBD1, 5 bases. CDR3 size: 16 residues. Germline V gene sequence: CDR1 SGDLS, CDR2 YYNGEE. Trimming pared 0 bases from V and 1 base from J, leaving 13 bases between. The CDR3 is CASSVGFGGANTEAFF. In DNA, the CDR3 is TGTGCCAGCAGCGTAGGCTTCGGGGGAGCGAACACTGAAGCTTTCTTT.

The chain links TRBV2 to TRBJ1-2, with a tentative D call TRBD1 (6 bases). V dropped 7 bases and J dropped 6 bases, with 15 bases sitting between them. The CDR3 runs 13 residues. CDR1 is SNHLY, CDR2 FYNNEI, per germline. The CDR3 protein is CASTDGGGHGYTF. The CDR3 region has the DNA TGTGCCAGCACCGACGGCGGGGGCCATGGCTACACCTTC.

This chain connects TRBV7-2 to TRBJ1-6; the match to TRBD1 covers 7 bases. This CDR3 has 14 residues. V shed 6 bases, J shed 9 bases, and the junction held 8 bases outside the gene matches. Looked up from germline, CDR1 is SGHTA and CDR2 is FQGNSA. The CDR3 loop reads CASRSTGWPSPLHF. The CDR3 DNA reads as TGTGCCAGCAGGTCGACAGGGTGGCCTTCACCCCTCCACTTT.

This chain uses TRBV2 with TRBJ2-2; D unclear. The CDR3 is 11 residues long. Germline V gene sequence: CDR1 SNHLY, CDR2 FYNNEI. V lost 4 bases to trimming and J lost 5 bases, with 2 bases between them. The CDR3 nucleotides are TGTGCCAGCAGTGCTACCGGGGAGCTGTTTTTT. Translated: CASSATGELFF.

The CDR3 here is CASSLSEARGEQFF. CDR3 nucleotides: TGCGCCAGCAGCTTATCGGAAGCCCGAGGTGAGCAGTTCTTC. The V and J genes are TRBV5-1 and TRBJ2-1; D is unresolved. V was clipped by 2 bases and J by 9 bases, with 15 bases between them. The CDR3 extends over 14 amino acids. Germline CDR1 SGHRS, CDR2 YFSETQ.

This clone has just a few counts. The chain links TRBV10-3 to TRBJ1-5, with D unclear. CDR3 length: 14 amino acids. Trimming took 0 bases from V and 1 from J, leaving 4 bases between them. Germline CDR1 reads ENHRY; CDR2 reads SYGVKD. CDR3 residues: CAISESMSNQPQHF. The CDR3 DNA is TGTGCCATCAGTGAGTCTATGAGCAATCAGCCCCAGCATTTT.

The rearrangement joins TRBV18 to TRBJ1-5; 7 bases agree with TRBD1. Per germline, CDR1 KGHSH and CDR2 LQKENI. J was trimmed by 5 bases and V by 3 bases; bases with no gene match: 4. The CDR3 has 14 residues. CDR3 region: CASSPGQIYQPQHF. Here the CDR3 DNA reads TGTGCCAGCTCACCGGGACAGATTTATCAGCCCCAGCATTTT. Drawing the rest from reference TRBV18 and TRBJ1-5, the complete variable domain is NAGVMQNPRHLVRRRGQEARLRCSPMKGHSHVYWYRQLPEEGLKFMVYLQKENIIDESGMPKERFSAEFPKEGPSILRIQQVVRGDSAAYFCASSPGQIYQPQHFGDGTRLSIL.

V gene TRBV19 combines with J gene TRBJ1-1; TRBD1 matches at 8 bases. The trim removed 6 bases at V and 7 bases at J, leaving 7 bases unmatched. Per germline, CDR1 LNHDA and CDR2 SQIVND (reference sequence). The CDR3 is made up of 13 amino acids. The CDR3 sequence: CASRVQGVGEAFF. The CDR3 DNA sequence: TGTGCCAGTAGGGTACAGGGGGTCGGTGAAGCTTTCTTT.

With regard to this clone: Other nucleotide sequences from this sample produce the same CDR3. The chain uses TRBV6-5 and TRBJ1-1; TRBD1 might be the D (6 bases). CDR3 length: 13 residues. V was shortened by 6 bases and J by 0 bases, with 8 bases between the two germline ends. CDR1 is MNHEY and CDR2 is SVGAGI in the germline V gene. The CDR3 DNA sequence: TGTGCCAGCAGCCGGGACATGAACACTGAAGCTTTCTTT. Translating gives CASSRDMNTEAFF.

The chain joins TRBV5-6 to TRBJ1-1; a weak D match, TRBD1 (6 bases). The CDR3 covers 15 residues. V lost 6 bases, J lost 6 bases, and 21 bases lay in between. Germline V gene lookup returns CDR1 SGHDT and CDR2 YYEEEE. The CDR3 bases are TGTGCCAGCACCCGCTTGAGGGTCTCAGGGGCTGAAGCTTTCTTT. The encoded protein is CASTRLRVSGAEAFF.

The chain joins TRBV10-2 to TRBJ1-1, with a weak D call TRBD1 (6 bases). CDR1 is WSHSY and CDR2 is SAAADI in the germline V gene. The CDR3 is made up of 14 amino acids. V was shortened by 5 bases and J by 5 bases, with 15 bases between the two germline ends. In nucleotides, the CDR3 is TGCGCCAGCAGTACAACAGGGTTGGGGACTGAAGCTTTCTTT. Amino acids: CASSTTGLGTEAFF.

This chain connects TRBV7-9 to TRBJ2-3, with D tentatively TRBD2 (6 bases). CDR3 length equals 14 residues. The V end was cut by 6 bases, the J end by 4 bases, with 14 bases between. CDR1 SEHNR and CDR2 FQNEAQ come from the germline V gene (reference sequence). The CDR3 nucleotides are TGTGCCAGCAGTCGAGGGGAGGTTCCAGATACGCAGTATTTT. It translates to CASSRGEVPDTQYF. Based on the CDR3 plus reference TRBV7-9 and TRBJ2-3, the full variable domain is DTGVSQNPRHKITKRGQNVTFRCDPISEHNRLYWYRQTLGQGPEFLTYFQNEAQLEKSRLLSDRFSAERPKGSFSTLEIQRTEQGDSAMYLCASSRGEVPDTQYFGPGTRLTVL.

The V call is TRBV18, the J call TRBJ1-1; D not resolved. Germline V gene data show CDR1 as KGHSH and CDR2 as LQKENI. Trimming took off 1 base at V and 1 base at J, with 7 bases between the two ends. This CDR3 is 14 amino acids long. The CDR3 here is CASSPLRENTEAFF. CDR3 nucleotides: TGTGCCAGCTCACCACTTAGGGAGAACACTGAAGCTTTCTTT. The whole variable domain, remainder taken from reference TRBV18 and TRBJ1-1, is NAGVMQNPRHLVRRRGQEARLRCSPMKGHSHVYWYRQLPEEGLKFMVYLQKENIIDESGMPKERFSAEFPKEGPSILRIQQVVRGDSAAYFCASSPLRENTEAFFGQGTRLTVV.

This chain uses TRBV2 with TRBJ1-5, with D perhaps matching TRBD1 (5 bases). Per the germline V gene, CDR1 is SNHLY and CDR2 is FYNNEI. The CDR3 runs to 15 residues. V lost 7 bases and J 11 bases, leaving 24 bases between the germline ends. CDR3 loop: CASKKRDGEGMAQHF. The CDR3 DNA is TGTGCCAGCAAGAAAAGGGACGGGGAGGGGATGGCCCAGCATTTT.

This chain links TRBV20-1 with TRBJ1-2; possibly TRBD1 for D (6 bases). The CDR3 length is 11 residues. CDR1 and CDR2 from the germline V gene are DFQATT and SNEGSKA (reference sequence). Trimming stripped 5 bases from V and 8 bases from J, with 12 bases between. The CDR3 region has the DNA TGCAGTGCTGGCACAGGGTACGGCTACACCTTC. The encoded protein is CSAGTGYGYTF.

The CDR3 protein is CASSQGRGDSGYYGYTF. CDR3 sequence (DNA): TGTGCCAGCAGCCAAGGCCGGGGGGACAGCGGGTACTATGGCTACACCTTC. This chain links TRBV4-2 with TRBJ1-2, with 7 bases matching TRBD1. Germline values: CDR1 LGHNA, CDR2 YNFKEQ. The CDR3 length is 17 residues. V dropped 1 base and J dropped 3; count of bases not matched to a gene: 11.

This clone turned up a few times. This sample also contains other DNA sequences that code for the same CDR3. This chain links TRBV5-1 with TRBJ2-5, with 13 bases fitting TRBD2. V shed 4 bases, J shed 2 bases, and the junction held 2 bases outside the gene matches. Germline loops: CDR1 SGHRS, CDR2 YFSETQ. The CDR3 loop spans 15 amino acids. CDR3: CASSAGLAGQETQYF. The CDR3 DNA sequence: TGCGCCAGCAGCGCGGGACTAGCGGGACAAGAGACCCAGTACTTC.

The rearrangement joins TRBV20-1 to TRBJ2-1, with TRBD2 as a possible D gene (7 bases). This CDR3 contains 16 residues. V was pared by 3 bases and J by 0 bases, with 15 bases between. Per the germline V gene, CDR1 is DFQATT and CDR2 is SNEGSKA (reference sequence). CDR3: CSASRGGRSSYNEQFF. The CDR3 nucleotides read TGCAGTGCTAGTAGGGGGGGGCGCAGCTCCTACAATGAGCAGTTCTTC.

The chain carries TRBV11-2 and TRBJ2-7; TRBD1 matches at 7 bases. Germline CDR1 SGHAT, CDR2 FQNNGV. V dropped 6 bases and J dropped 7; count of bases not matched to a gene: 9. The CDR3 totals 13 residues. CDR3 nucleotide sequence: TGTGCCAGCAGGCCCACAGGGGTCTGGGAGCAGTACTTC. It is translated as CASRPTGVWEQYF.

This clone was seen a handful of times. This rearrangement joins TRBV2 to TRBJ1-3; possibly TRBD1 for D (5 bases). CDR3 length: 18 residues. CDR1 is SNHLY and CDR2 is FYNNEI in the germline V gene. V lost 5 bases and J lost 4, with 24 bases in between. CDR3 residues: CASSIQNPGLLSGNTIYF. CDR3 bases: TGTGCCAGCAGTATACAAAACCCGGGACTTCTATCGGGAAACACCATATATTTT. The whole variable domain, filled in from reference TRBV2 and TRBJ1-3, reads EPEVTQTPSHQVTQMGQEVILRCVPISNHLYFYWYRQILGQKVEFLVSFYNNEISEKSEIFDDQFSVERPDGSNFTLKIRSTKLEDSAMYFCASSIQNPGLLSGNTIYFGEGSWLTVV.

The gene calls are TRBV9 and TRBJ2-2; 11 bases agree with TRBD2. The J segment lost 5 bases and the V segment lost 4 bases, leaving 13 bases of the junction unmatched. The CDR3 has 18 residues. CDR1 and CDR2 from the germline V gene are SGDLS and YYNGEE. The CDR3 sequence is CASSSPEMTSGVTGELFF. The CDR3 nucleotides read TGTGCCAGCAGCTCACCCGAGATGACTAGCGGGGTAACCGGGGAGCTGTTTTTT.

In its sample, this clone was seen once. This chain uses TRBV24-1 with TRBJ2-5; 7 bases match TRBD2. CDR3 length: 17 amino acids. Per the germline V gene, CDR1 is KGHDR and CDR2 is SFDVKD. Trimming at V came to 4 bases and at J to 0 bases, leaving 10 bases not matched to a gene. CDR3: CATSDYHMGGYQETQYF. CDR3 sequence (DNA): TGTGCCACCAGTGACTACCACATGGGAGGGTACCAAGAGACCCAGTACTTC.

CDR3 bases: TGTGCCAGCAGCCCTGGACAGGGCCGGAACACTGAAGCTTTCTTT. It translates to CASSPGQGRNTEAFF. The chain links TRBV11-3 to TRBJ1-1, with 8 bases aligning to TRBD1. V was clipped by 5 bases and J by 1 base; unmatched bases: 6. The germline gives CDR1 SGHNT, CDR2 YENEEA. This CDR3 has 15 amino acids.